This T cell receptor beta chain is drawn from a study of cytomegalovirus exposure and HLA in healthy donors. Study-wide findings and caveats: Analysis was carried out at a later point, and it linked a missense DCLRE1C variant to TCR beta V- and J-gene trimming. Indistinguishable V segments such as TRBV6-2 and TRBV6-3 were excluded.

Amplification used 60 Vbeta primers and 13 Jbeta primers. Assay used: immunoSEQ multiplex PCR; TCRdb lists only in-frame clones, some missing. Seen here are 100,000 to 150,000 clones, over 80% observed once, and the top ten hold 20%. The CDR3 is 17 amino acids. Trimming took 2 bases from V and 0 from J; bases not matched to a gene: 7. Germline lookup yields CDR1 LNHNV and CDR2 YYDKDF (reference sequence). A word on this clone: Its antigen is not known.

The TCR was taken from a man aged 18-30 years in good health and CMV-seropositive. The chain couples TRBV15 to TRBJ2-3; 8 bases line up with TRBD2. The sequenced material came from PBMCs. This chain's CDR3 is CATSRQRGPISTDTQYF. In DNA, the CDR3 is TGTGCCACCAGCAGACAGCGGGGGCCCATAAGCACAGATACGCAGTATTTT.